This entry lists 23 T cell receptor beta chains sequenced from one sample in a study of glioma-infiltrating T cells (dated by TCRdb to about 2016). The sample was run on an Illumina MiSeq. The iRepertoire nested amplicon-rescue multiplex PCR (arm-PCR) platform was used to amplify TCR alpha and beta CDR3 regions from RNA. TCRdb cleaned the public reads at Q25 with fastp, built clones with MiXCR and kept in-frame beta chains. Rows merge per CDR3 protein into single entries with the most common DNA and genes. The sample profile shows about 190,000 distinct CDR3 sequences; more than 25% of them were found once. The ten largest clonotypes hold around 20% of the sample. Sequencing used glioma tissue, nonneoplastic brain tissue, or PBMCs (not recorded which). These receptor sequences come from a human donor with low-grade glioma or glioblastoma, undergoing nonglioma brain surgery, or in good health (not recorded which).

V is TRBV7-2 and J is TRBJ2-2; a possible D gene is TRBD2 (5 bases). Trimming removed 0 bases from V and 2 bases from J, with 16 bases in between. This CDR3 contains 18 residues. Per germline, CDR1 SGHTA and CDR2 FQGNSA. The CDR3 DNA reads TGTGCCAGCAGCTTAGCGGTAGGGAGCGTCTTAAACACCGGGGAGCTGTTTTTT. Its protein is CASSLAVGSVLNTGELFF.

The table lists this clonotype with many counts. The rearrangement joins TRBV28 to TRBJ1-5; TRBD1 is a possible D gene (6 bases). CDR3 size: 14 residues. The V gene's germline CDR1 is MDHEN and CDR2 SYDVKM. Trimming took off 2 bases at V and 6 bases at J, with 11 bases between the two ends. The CDR3 loop reads CASSLGQTRQPQHF. The CDR3 bases are TGTGCCAGCAGTTTAGGACAGACACGTCAGCCCCAGCATTTT.

This clonotype has ten or more counts. The rearrangement links TRBV4-2 to TRBJ1-2, with D perhaps TRBD1 (5 bases). V was shortened by 2 bases and J by 0 bases, with 16 bases between the two germline ends. Germline V gene sequence: CDR1 LGHNA, CDR2 YNFKEQ. The CDR3 has 17 amino acids. This CDR3 reads CASSQSLSGGTNYGYTF. The CDR3 DNA is TGTGCCAGCAGCCAATCCCTCTCGGGGGGGACTAACTATGGCTACACCTTC.

Of note for this clonotype: A much bigger clone sits one base away, suggesting this may be a read error. V gene TRBV6-2 or TRBV6-3 combines with J gene TRBJ2-7; TRBD2 matches at 8 bases. The CDR3 contains 16 residues. Unmatched junction bases numbered 16, after V lost 10 bases and J lost 2 bases. Per germline, CDR1 MNHEY and CDR2 SVGEGT. The CDR3 DNA follows: TGTGCCATCGGTGAGTCTACTAGCGGAACGACCTACGAGCAGTACTTC. The encoded protein is CAIGESTSGTTYEQYF.

This clonotype was seen many times. J is TRBJ2-3 and V is TRBV6-1; 7 nucleotides align to TRBD2. V gave up 7 bases and J gave up 4 bases; unmatched junction bases: 8. Looked up from germline, CDR1 is MNHNS and CDR2 is SASEGT. This CDR3 has 14 amino acids. CDR3 sequence: CASKRTSAPDTQYF. For the CDR3, the DNA is TGTGCCAGCAAACGGACTAGTGCCCCAGATACGCAGTATTTT.

To note about this clonotype: A much bigger clone sits one base away, suggesting this may be a read error. The rearrangement links TRBV12-3 or TRBV12-4 to TRBJ2-1; perhaps TRBD1 as D (5 bases). The CDR3 spans 11 residues. CDR3 bases: TGTGCCAGCAGTTTGGGTTCAGGGCAGCTCTTC. Residues: CASSLGSGQLF.

To note about this clonotype: Compared with germline, one end of the junction differs, possibly owing to a read error. The rearrangement joins TRBV9 to TRBJ2-5; perhaps TRBD1 as D (6 bases). CDR1 and CDR2 from the germline V gene are SGDLS and YYNGEE. The CDR3 covers 15 residues. Here the CDR3 DNA reads TGTGCCAGCAGAGTAGGATTCCAGGGGAGAGAGACCCAGTACTTC. Translating it yields CASRVGFQGRETQYF.

This clonotype was found once. A read error may explain this, as a much larger clone is one base away. The chain has TRBV5-4 and TRBJ1-3, with D unclear. In germline, CDR1 is SGHNT, CDR2 YYREEE (reference sequence). The CDR3 has 12 residues. The CDR3 loop reads CASSLGGNTLYF. The CDR3 bases are TGTGCCAGCAGCTTGGGGGGAAACACCTTATATTTT.

This clonotype was observed many times. The chain recombines TRBV7-9 with TRBJ2-3; D is perhaps TRBD1 (5 bases). Germline lookup yields CDR1 SEHNR and CDR2 FQNEAQ (reference sequence). The CDR3 loop spans 14 amino acids. Trimming left V 1 base short and J 2 bases short, with 7 bases between. This chain's CDR3 is CASSLGGLTDTQYF. CDR3 nucleotides: TGTGCCAGCAGCTTAGGGGGCCTCACAGATACGCAGTATTTT.

The table lists this clonotype with a few counts. This chain connects TRBV29-1 to TRBJ1-1, with TRBD1 as a possible D gene (5 bases). CDR3 length: 11 amino acids. CDR1 and CDR2 from the germline V gene are SQVTM and ANQGSEA. V was clipped by 3 bases and J by 10 bases, with 12 bases between them. CDR3 DNA sequence: TGCAGCGTTGACGGGGGGTTAGCAGCTTTCTTT. Translated, it gives CSVDGGLAAFF.

This clonotype was observed many times. The chain couples TRBV19 to TRBJ1-1, with D maybe TRBD1 (5 bases). Germline assignment: CDR1 LNHDA and CDR2 SQIVND (reference sequence). Trimming stripped 4 bases from V and 1 base from J, with 10 bases between. The CDR3 has 14 amino acids. DNA for the CDR3: TGTGCCAGTAGTACCGGGACTTGGAACACTGAAGCTTTCTTT. Residues: CASSTGTWNTEAFF.

The chain uses TRBV11-1 and TRBJ2-3, with D perhaps TRBD2 (6 bases). The length of the CDR3 is 15 residues. Trimming removed 5 bases from V and 0 bases from J, with 12 bases in between. Germline values: CDR1 SGHAT, CDR2 FQDESV (reference sequence). CDR3 in amino acids: CASSEMGGSTDTQYF. The CDR3 nucleotides read TGTGCCAGCAGCGAGATGGGGGGAAGCACAGATACGCAGTATTTT.

This clonotype occurred many times. V usage is TRBV2 and J usage is TRBJ2-7; TRBD1 matches at 8 bases. This CDR3 has 12 residues. The junction had 4 bases not matched to a gene; V was cut back by 6 bases and J by 6 bases. Germline-derived CDR1 and CDR2 are SNHLY and FYNNEI. The CDR3 sequence: CASSGQGSEQYF. The CDR3 region has the DNA TGTGCCAGCAGCGGACAGGGATCCGAGCAGTACTTC.

This clonotype was counted many times. This chain connects TRBV20-1 to TRBJ2-5; D might be TRBD1 or TRBD2, each matching 5 bases. This CDR3 has 14 amino acids. Trimming stripped 0 bases from V and 10 bases from J, with 18 bases between. CDR1 is DFQATT and CDR2 is SNEGSKA in the germline V gene (reference sequence). CDR3 protein: CSARDGGPTRNQYF. DNA for the CDR3: TGCAGTGCTAGAGATGGGGGTCCCACTAGGAACCAGTACTTC.

The V gene is TRBV29-1, the J gene TRBJ2-7, with D unresolved. The CDR3 has 14 residues. Trimming pared 7 bases from V and 3 bases from J, leaving 19 bases between. CDR1 and CDR2 from the germline V gene are SQVTM and ANQGSEA. The CDR3 sequence is CSAPTNSSLYEQYF. The CDR3 nucleotides read TGCAGCGCACCGACGAACTCTAGTCTCTACGAGCAGTACTTC.

A note on this clonotype: A much larger clone differs by one base, so this may be a read error. The chain combines TRBV5-1 with TRBJ2-3; 7 nucleotides match TRBD1. Per the germline V gene, CDR1 is SGHRS and CDR2 is YFSETQ. CDR3 length equals 14 residues. Here the CDR3 DNA reads TGCGCCAGCATCTTGCTGACAGGGACAGATACGCAGTATTTT. The encoded protein is CASILLTGTDTQYF.

To note about this clonotype: A much larger clone sits a single nucleotide away, making a read error possible. This chain connects TRBV27 to TRBJ2-2; a possible D gene is TRBD1 (5 bases). From germline, CDR1 is MNHEY and CDR2 SMNVEV (reference sequence). V was shortened by 1 base and J by 2 bases, with 5 bases between the two germline ends. This CDR3 comprises 14 residues. This chain's CDR3 is CASSLWGNTGELFF. The CDR3 bases are TGTGCCAGCAGTTTATGGGGCAACACCGGGGAGCTGTTTTTT.

Concerning this clonotype itself: Given a much more abundant clone one base away, this may be a read error. The rearrangement links TRBV5-4 to TRBJ2-1; D perhaps matches TRBD2 (5 bases). V was cut by 1 base and J by 4 bases, with 12 bases left in between. The CDR3 has 15 residues. CDR1 SGHNT and CDR2 YYREEE come from the germline V gene (reference sequence). CDR3 sequence (DNA): TGTGCCAGCAGCTTGAACGGAGCGGAATACAATGAGCAGTTCTTC. Its protein is CASSLNGAEYNEQFF.

The chain recombines TRBV16 with TRBJ1-1; no definite D call. The V end lost 8 bases, the J end lost 3 bases, and 13 bases lay between the germline ends. The germline gives CDR1 KGHSY, CDR2 FQNENV. This CDR3 has 13 residues. CDR3 protein: CASQFNRYTEAFF. CDR3 bases: TGTGCCAGCCAATTTAACAGATACACTGAAGCTTTCTTT.

About this clonotype: Being one base from a much bigger clone, this may be a read error. The V call is TRBV5-1, the J call TRBJ1-1; perhaps TRBD1 as D (5 bases). Germline V gives CDR1 SGHRS, CDR2 YFSETQ. The CDR3 length is 14 residues. V dropped 7 bases and J dropped 1 base, with 14 bases sitting between them. Written as DNA, the CDR3 is TGCGCCAGCTCCGGAGGAGGGGCGAACACTGAAGCTTTCTTT. Its protein product is CASSGGGANTEAFF.

This clonotype was detected many times. The V call is TRBV6-2 or TRBV6-3, the J call TRBJ2-1; 10 bases line up with TRBD2. This CDR3 has 15 amino acids. Germline trimming cut 5 bases from V and 4 bases from J; bases unmatched to any gene: 5. Germline loops: CDR1 MNHEY, CDR2 SVGEGT. This CDR3 is CASSLLAGRYNEQFF. DNA of the CDR3: TGTGCCAGCAGTCTACTAGCGGGAAGATACAATGAGCAGTTCTTC.

The sample holds many counts of this clonotype. The rearrangement joins TRBV2 to TRBJ2-5; D ambiguous. Trimming took 7 bases from V and 0 from J, leaving 15 bases between them. The CDR3 consists of 15 residues. Germline V gives CDR1 SNHLY, CDR2 FYNNEI. The CDR3 sequence is CASTQGRNYQETQYF. The CDR3 DNA reads as TGTGCCAGCACCCAAGGACGGAACTACCAAGAGACCCAGTACTTC.

The sample holds many counts of this clonotype. The chain recombines TRBV2 with TRBJ2-5, with TRBD2 identical over 12 bases. The J segment lost 7 bases and the V segment lost 8 bases, leaving 5 bases of the junction unmatched. Germline-derived CDR1 and CDR2 are SNHLY and FYNNEI. This CDR3 is 13 amino acids long. CDR3 DNA sequence: TGTGCCAGCGGACTAGCGGGGACAGGGACCCAGTACTTC. This codes for CASGLAGTGTQYF.